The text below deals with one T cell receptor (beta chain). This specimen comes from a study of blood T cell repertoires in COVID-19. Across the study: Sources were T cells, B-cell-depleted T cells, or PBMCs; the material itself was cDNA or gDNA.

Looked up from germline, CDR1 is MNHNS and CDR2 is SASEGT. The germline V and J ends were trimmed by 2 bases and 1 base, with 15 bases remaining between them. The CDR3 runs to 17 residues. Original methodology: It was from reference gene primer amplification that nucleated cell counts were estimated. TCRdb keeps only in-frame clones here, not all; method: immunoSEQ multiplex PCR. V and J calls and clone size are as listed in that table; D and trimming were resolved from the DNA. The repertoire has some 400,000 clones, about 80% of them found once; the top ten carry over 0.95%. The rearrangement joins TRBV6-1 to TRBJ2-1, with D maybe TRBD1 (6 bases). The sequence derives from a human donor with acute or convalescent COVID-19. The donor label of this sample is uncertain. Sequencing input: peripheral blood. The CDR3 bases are TGTGCCAGCAGTGAAAGGGGGTATGGTAGTTCCTACAATGAGCAGTTCTTC. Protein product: CASSERGYGSSYNEQFF.